This T cell receptor beta chain was captured in a study of vaccination effects on CD4 cells after COVID-19 (dated by TCRdb to about 2022). Study-wide context: Each participant got two doses of an mRNA SARS-CoV-2 vaccine, either BNT162b2 or mRNA-1273. The Oncomine TCR Beta short-read assay on an Illumina iSeq 100 was used to sequence cultures from other donors in the study. The full study included roughly 11 COVID-19 convalescent patients and several SARS-CoV-2-naive healthy vaccine recipients. The study compared SARS-CoV-2 spike-specific CD4+ TCR repertoires before and after mRNA vaccination in COVID-19 convalescent patients and infection-naive vaccine recipients.

The method was the immunoSEQ multiplex PCR assay. DNA from the cultured, isolated CD4+ T cells was subjected to TCR beta CDR3 sequencing. The original methods were these. Non-productive TCR sequences were discarded, and reads were trimmed to the CDR3 region, with only CDR3s of 7 or more amino acids retained. The MANAFEST web app was used to identify antigen-specific clonotypes by comparing expansion in peptide wells with expansion in reference cultures. To count as positive, a clone had to show expansion at FDR<0.05 compared with the reference and with all other wells, an odds ratio above 5, and a frequency above 0.1% in two replicate wells. Cross-reactive clonotypes were defined as significantly expanded in SARS-CoV-2 spike wells and in at least one common cold coronavirus spike condition. CDR3 similarity was assessed by Levenshtein distance using the stringdist R package, and unrooted trees were constructed with ape in R 3.6.1. Entries here come from immuneACCESS through TCRdb and include only in-frame sequences with V and J called. Some clones fail to appear in such tables; in the studies checked, an unresolved V gene covers under half of the shortfall, and the cause of the remainder is unknown. V and J calls and clone size are as listed in that table; D and trimming were resolved from the DNA. The sample profile shows tens of thousands of clones; about four fifths of them were found once. The top ten clones comprise 2.5% to 3.5% of the sample.

What the authors observed across the whole study: Among healthy vaccine recipients, nearly all vaccine-induced clones were SARS-CoV-2 mono-reactive, and only 1 of 255 was cross-reactive with common cold coronaviruses. Marked clonal contraction was observed in both infection-induced and vaccine-induced clones at late post-vaccination timepoints, consistent with waning T cell responses. Limitations of the study were the small number of convalescent patients and the absence of early post-infection timepoints.

To identify antigen-specific CD4+ T cell clonotypes by their expansion, the ViraFEST assay first stimulated PBMC with viral peptide pools and then applied TCR sequencing. After 10 days of culture, CD4+ T cells were isolated with the EasySep CD4+ T cell isolation kit. The absence of prior SARS-CoV-2 infection in healthy vaccine recipients was confirmed by negative nucleocapsid antibodies before and after vaccination. Each well held more than 1.5 million PBMC cultured in IMDM containing approximately 5.2% human AB serum, 9.5 to 10 IU/ml IL-2 and gentamicin, along with 10 ug/ml peptides. Half of the culture medium was replaced with fresh IL-2-containing medium on days 3 and 7. Unless otherwise noted, each peptide stimulation condition was cultured in triplicate wells. PBMC were separated from whole blood using Ficoll-Paque Plus gradient centrifugation and were then either cryopreserved at -140C or used fresh. The spike proteins of SARS-CoV-2 and of the common cold coronaviruses HCoV-NL63, HCoV-OC43 and HCoV-229E were spanned by overlapping peptide pools. The QIAamp micro DNA kit was used to extract genomic DNA from the cultured CD4+ T cells.

Of note for this clone: Its binding antigen is unknown. No qualities accompany the bases; no much larger clone lies one base away.

The CDR3 spans 14 residues, from the cysteine through the phenylalanine. Of the read, only the CDR3 DNA is kept; its 42 bases are in frame from base 1. At the junction V is shortened by 4 bases and J by 5 bases, with 15 bases in between. From the germline V gene, CDR1 is SGHRS and CDR2 is YFSETQ. This clonotype was sampled from a human donor who received a COVID-19 vaccine. This chain joins TRBV5-1 to TRBJ2-5; the D gene is perhaps TRBD1, on 5 matching bases. The material was CD4+ T cells from PBMCs cultured with HCoV-NL63 spike peptides, obtained before COVID-19 vaccination. In the paper's terms, the cell subset or site label means: HCoV-NL63 spike overlapping peptide pool stimulation. CDR3 loop: CASSPPQGAETQYF. The DNA reads as follows: TGCGCCAGCAGCCCCCCCCAAGGGGCCGAGACCCAGTACTTC.